This TCR beta chain was sequenced for a study of blood T cell repertoires in COVID-19. Looked up from germline, CDR1 is SGHTA and CDR2 is FQGTGA. The CDR3 contains 14 residues. The V end was cut by 4 bases, the J end by 8 bases, with 17 bases between. A note on this clone: This sample also contains other DNA sequences that code for the same CDR3.

The table came from immunoSEQ multiplex PCR; TCRdb's copy has only in-frame clones and leaves some out. The repertoire holds 200,000 or so clones, with 84% as singletons. V is TRBV7-3 and J is TRBJ1-2; maybe TRBD1 (6 bases). The sample was PBMCs or T cells enriched from blood (not recorded which). This TCR derives from a man aged 40-49 years who had recovered from COVID-19. The CDR3 region is CASSSTGNSGGYTF. Here the CDR3 DNA reads TGTGCCAGCAGCTCTACAGGGAACTCGGGCGGCTACACCTTC.